Below, 13 T cell receptor beta chains from the same sample are listed, as sequenced in a study of blood T cell repertoires in COVID-19. Produced via immunoSEQ multiplex PCR; TCRdb's table is partial and in-frame only. The table has 310,000 or so clones, roughly 89% seen once. The sequenced sample was PBMCs or T cells enriched from blood (not recorded which). These receptors all come from a young woman with acute COVID-19.

The rearrangement joins TRBV11-2 to TRBJ2-5, with unresolved D. Looked up from germline, CDR1 is SGHAT and CDR2 is FQNNGV. CDR3 length: 14 residues. V lost 5 bases and J 4 bases, leaving 14 bases between the germline ends. CDR3 residues: CASSAVGLLETQYF. The CDR3 DNA reads TGTGCCAGCAGCGCGGTAGGATTATTAGAGACCCAGTACTTC. The complete variable domain, with remaining parts taken from reference TRBV11-2 and TRBJ2-5, reads EAGVAQSPRYKIIEKRQSVAFWCNPISGHATLYWYQQILGQGPKLLIQFQNNGVVDDSQLPKDRFSAERLKGVDSTLKIQPAKLEDSAVYLCASSAVGLLETQYFGPGTRLLVL.

The chain combines TRBV6-2 or TRBV6-3 with TRBJ1-5; no clear D gene. CDR1 MNHEY and CDR2 SVGEGT come from the germline V gene. There are 15 residues in the CDR3. Trimming pared 0 bases from V and 1 base from J, leaving 7 bases between. The CDR3 spells CASSYSMASNQPQHF. CDR3 nucleotide sequence: TGTGCCAGCAGTTACTCGATGGCCAGCAATCAGCCCCAGCATTTT.

This chain uses TRBV6-2 or TRBV6-3 with TRBJ1-1, with TRBD1 matching 9 bases. The CDR3 has 15 amino acids. The germline V gene has CDR1 MNHEY and CDR2 SVGEGT. Unmatched junction bases numbered 5, after V lost 5 bases and J lost 1 base. The CDR3, as DNA: TGTGCCAGCAGTGTCACGGACAGGGGGAACACTGAAGCTTTCTTT. It specifies CASSVTDRGNTEAFF.

This chain connects TRBV7-9 to TRBJ1-4, with D possibly matching TRBD1 (5 bases). CDR3 length: 15 residues. Germline V lookup: CDR1 SEHNR, CDR2 FQNEAQ (reference sequence). Trimming removed 3 bases at V and 5 bases at J, with 13 bases between. The CDR3 sequence is CASSFRETENEKLFF. In DNA form, the CDR3 reads TGTGCCAGCAGCTTTAGAGAGACAGAAAATGAAAAACTGTTTTTT.

The CDR3, as DNA: TGTGCCAGCAGTGAACCCCACGGACAGGGAACGAATTCACCCCTCCACTTT. Translated: CASSEPHGQGTNSPLHF. The V gene is TRBV25-1, the J gene TRBJ1-6; 8 bases line up with TRBD1. CDR3 length: 17 residues. Trimming took 2 bases from V and 7 from J; bases not matched to a gene: 10. CDR1 MGHDK and CDR2 SYGVNS come from the germline V gene.

The chain is built from TRBV25-1 and TRBJ2-3; 9 nucleotides agree with TRBD2. This CDR3 comprises 15 residues. V was clipped by 6 bases and J by 1 base; unmatched bases: 5. Germline V CDR1 and CDR2: MGHDK, SYGVNS. CDR3 protein: CASSRRTSGTDTQYF. In DNA, the CDR3 is TGTGCCAGCAGCCGCCGGACTAGCGGCACAGATACGCAGTATTTT.

This sequence joins TRBV11-2 and TRBJ1-1, with D possibly being TRBD1 (6 bases). The germline gives CDR1 SGHAT, CDR2 FQNNGV. The V end lost 1 base, the J end lost 3 bases, and 9 bases lay between the germline ends. The CDR3 consists of 14 residues. CDR3 nucleotides: TGTGCCAGCAGCTTAGCGAACAGGGACACTGAAGCTTTCTTT. Translation gives CASSLANRDTEAFF.

The chain couples TRBV7-9 to TRBJ2-1, with a weak D call TRBD2 (5 bases). The germline gives CDR1 SEHNR, CDR2 FQNEAQ (reference sequence). The V end lost 3 bases, the J end lost 0 bases, and 6 bases lay between the germline ends. This CDR3 is built from 14 residues. CDR3 residues: CASSLAGSYNEQFF. The CDR3, as DNA: TGTGCCAGCAGCTTGGCGGGCTCCTACAATGAGCAGTTCTTC.

The chain couples TRBV27 to TRBJ1-2; TRBD1 agrees at 9 bases. The V gene's germline CDR1 is MNHEY and CDR2 SMNVEV (reference sequence). Trimming at V came to 4 bases and at J to 7 bases, leaving 4 bases not matched to a gene. The CDR3 runs to 13 residues. CDR3 in amino acids: CASSSQGAFGYTF. DNA for the CDR3: TGTGCCAGCAGTTCACAGGGGGCGTTTGGCTACACCTTC.

The chain employs TRBV4-2 and TRBJ2-7; D possibly corresponds to TRBD1 (8 bases). Trimming removed 4 bases from V and 2 bases from J, with 18 bases in between. CDR1 LGHNA and CDR2 YNFKEQ come from the germline V gene. This CDR3 comprises 16 residues. The CDR3 loop is CASSPRAGQDTYEQYF. The DNA of the CDR3 is TGTGCCAGCAGCCCAAGAGCGGGACAGGACACCTACGAGCAGTACTTC.

The chain has TRBV29-1 and TRBJ2-7, with 8 nucleotides matching TRBD2. The CDR3 loop spans 15 amino acids. Germline V CDR1 and CDR2: SQVTM, ANQGSEA. The junction had 5 bases not matched to a gene; V was cut back by 0 bases and J by 1 base. This CDR3 is CSVEDRASGSYEQYF. Here the CDR3 DNA reads TGCAGCGTTGAAGATCGTGCTAGCGGGTCCTACGAGCAGTACTTC.

The chain uses TRBV19 and TRBJ1-2; D gene unclear. The CDR3 is made up of 13 amino acids. V lost 3 bases, J lost 4 bases, and 9 bases lay in between. Germline CDR1 LNHDA, CDR2 SQIVND (reference sequence). The CDR3, as DNA: TGTGCCAGTAGTATCGTCGGTAGCTATGGCTACACCTTC. It encodes CASSIVGSYGYTF.

The chain joins TRBV6-5 to TRBJ1-1; D is ambiguous. The germline V gene has CDR1 MNHEY and CDR2 SVGAGI. This CDR3 spans 15 amino acids. Trimming left V 7 bases short and J 10 bases short, with 25 bases between. CDR3 region: CASTAGESKFLGAFF. The CDR3 DNA reads as TGTGCCAGCACCGCTGGGGAGTCTAAATTTTTAGGAGCTTTCTTT.